The 8 T cell receptor beta chains reported below all come from one sample, sequenced in a study of cytomegalovirus exposure and HLA in healthy donors. Amplification used 60 Vbeta primers and 13 Jbeta primers. Profiled with immunoSEQ multiplex PCR; TCRdb holds only in-frame clones, not every one. This table has roughly 290,000 clones, 80% appearing once. Sequences were obtained from PBMCs. These TCRs come from a girl aged 2 to 9 in good health and CMV-seronegative.

This clone was counted between two and nine times. The chain couples TRBV28 to TRBJ1-1, with 8 bases matching TRBD1. Germline V lookup: CDR1 MDHEN, CDR2 SYDVKM. This CDR3 region has 14 residues. J lost 0 bases, V lost 6 bases, and 3 bases had no gene match. The CDR3 bases are TGTGCCAGCAGACCAGGGGGCATGAACACTGAAGCTTTCTTT. As protein: CASRPGGMNTEAFF.

The chain is built from TRBV6-5 and TRBJ1-2; D not certain. The ends were cut back, 2 bases at V and 7 bases at J, with 11 bases in the middle. The CDR3 is 13 amino acids. Looked up from germline, CDR1 is MNHEY and CDR2 is SVGAGI. CDR3: CASSYIGESGYTF. The CDR3 bases are TGTGCCAGCAGTTACATCGGGGAGTCTGGCTACACCTTC.

This clone has just one count. The chain couples TRBV25-1 to TRBJ2-5; D not certain. The V and J ends lost 5 bases and 4 bases respectively, with 14 bases between them. CDR1 is MGHDK, CDR2 SYGVNS, per germline. The CDR3 covers 14 residues. The CDR3 coding sequence is TGTGCCAGCAGTACCCTAACCCTACCAGAGACCCAGTACTTC. Its protein is CASSTLTLPETQYF. The full variable domain, rest sourced from reference TRBV25-1 and TRBJ2-5, is EADIYQTPRYLVIGTGKKITLECSQTMGHDKMYWYQQDPGMELHLIHYSYGVNSTEKGDLSSESTVSRIRTEHFPLTLESARPSHTSQYLCASSTLTLPETQYFGPGTRLLVL.

The chain uses TRBV2 and TRBJ1-1; D not certain. The length of the CDR3 is 13 residues. Trimming removed 6 bases at V and 2 bases at J, with 10 bases between. The germline V gene encodes CDR1 SNHLY and CDR2 FYNNEI. The CDR3, as DNA: TGTGCCAGCAGCGGAACAGTTAACACTGAAGCTTTCTTT. Translation gives CASSGTVNTEAFF. Complete variable domain (other parts from reference TRBV2 and TRBJ1-1): EPEVTQTPSHQVTQMGQEVILRCVPISNHLYFYWYRQILGQKVEFLVSFYNNEISEKSEIFDDQFSVERPDGSNFTLKIRSTKLEDSAMYFCASSGTVNTEAFFGQGTRLTVV.

The V and J genes are TRBV7-9 and TRBJ2-7; TRBD1 matches 7 bases. Germline V gene lookup returns CDR1 SEHNR and CDR2 FQNEAQ (reference sequence). J lost 5 bases, V lost 4 bases, and 14 bases had no gene match. The CDR3 consists of 16 residues. CDR3 sequence reads: CASSSTGVPTVDEQYF. CDR3 coding DNA: TGTGCCAGCAGCTCAACAGGGGTTCCCACAGTCGACGAGCAGTACTTC. The entire variable domain, with the rest obtained from reference TRBV7-9 and TRBJ2-7, is as follows: DTGVSQNPRHKITKRGQNVTFRCDPISEHNRLYWYRQTLGQGPEFLTYFQNEAQLEKSRLLSDRFSAERPKGSFSTLEIQRTEQGDSAMYLCASSSTGVPTVDEQYFGPGTRLTVT.

This clone has only one observation. The V call is TRBV6-4, the J call TRBJ2-3; 7 bases agree with TRBD2. The V segment lost 7 bases and the J segment 3 bases; nucleotides outside the gene matches: 1. This CDR3 region has 12 residues. The V gene's germline CDR1 is MRHNA and CDR2 SNTAGT. The CDR3 sequence is CASNSGTDTQYF. The CDR3 DNA reads TGTGCCAGCAATAGCGGGACAGATACGCAGTATTTT.

This rearrangement joins TRBV9 to TRBJ2-5; possibly TRBD2 for D (6 bases). Germline lookup yields CDR1 SGDLS and CDR2 YYNGEE. V was cut by 0 bases and J by 3 bases, with 15 bases left in between. This CDR3 is built from 16 residues. CDR3 sequence (DNA): TGTGCCAGCAGCGTAGATGCGGGGCGATATGAAGAGACCCAGTACTTC. Its protein is CASSVDAGRYEETQYF. The full variable domain, its missing parts supplied by reference TRBV9 and TRBJ2-5, is DSGVTQTPKHLITATGQRVTLRCSPRSGDLSVYWYQQSLDQGLQFLIQYYNGEERAKGNILERFSAQQFPDLHSELNLSSLELGDSALYFCASSVDAGRYEETQYFGPGTRLLVL.

The chain recombines TRBV10-3 with TRBJ2-3, with 8 positions matching TRBD2. V shed 4 bases, J shed 1 base, and the junction held 4 bases outside the gene matches. The CDR3 contains 15 residues. In germline, CDR1 is ENHRY, CDR2 SYGVKD. The CDR3 DNA follows: TGTGCCATCAGTGCACTAGCGGAGGGCACAGATACGCAGTATTTT. Protein: CAISALAEGTDTQYF.